A single count supports the clone carrying this T cell receptor (beta chain). In the source study's methods: Amplification from reference gene primers served as the basis for estimated nucleated cell counts. Clones were read by immunoSEQ multiplex PCR, and TCRdb kept only the in-frame ones, dropping some. That table supplies the V and J calls and clone size; D and trimming were determined from the DNA. The table has approximately 300,000 clones, roughly 88% seen once. This sample is part of a study of blood T cell repertoires in COVID-19. Study-wide context: Acute and convalescent COVID-19 specimens originated in the United States, Italy and Spain. The cDNA or gDNA used as material had been derived from T cells, B-cell-depleted T cells, or PBMCs.

The CDR3 has 15 amino acids. Trimming took 0 bases from V and 0 from J, leaving 8 bases between them. CDR1 is MNHEY, CDR2 SVGAGI, per germline. The receptor was derived from a woman between 45 and 65 years old with acute or convalescent COVID-19. Sequencing was performed on peripheral blood. V usage is TRBV6-5 and J usage is TRBJ1-1; the D gene is possibly TRBD1 (6 bases). The CDR3 region is CASSYSRTVNTEAFF. The CDR3 DNA follows: TGTGCCAGCAGTTACTCGAGGACAGTGAACACTGAAGCTTTCTTT.